One sample yielded the 9 T cell receptor beta chains listed below, sequenced in a study of spatial heterogeneity in lung cancer. Time point defined: sample taken at primary tumor resection. No cells were sorted before sequencing. The whole RNA sequenced was extracted from tumor, nontumor lung or frozen PBMC. TCRdb reprocessed the 5' RACE reads with MiXCR, giving one entry per CDR3 protein. The sample lists tens of thousands of distinct CDR3 sequences; about 12% were seen once. Source: PBMCs, taken at surgery. These TCRs come from a male donor with early-stage non-small cell lung cancer.

The gene calls are TRBV5-1 and TRBJ2-5; 9 bases agree with TRBD2. In germline, CDR1 is SGHRS, CDR2 YFSETQ. V dropped 5 bases and J dropped 0; count of bases not matched to a gene: 5. CDR3 length: 15 amino acids. The CDR3 spells CASSTASGNQETQYF. CDR3 nucleotide sequence: TGCGCCAGCAGTACGGCTAGCGGGAACCAAGAGACCCAGTACTTC.

The chain recombines TRBV7-2 with TRBJ2-5; D gene unclear. V was clipped by 2 bases and J by 0 bases, with 4 bases between them. The CDR3 covers 13 residues. Germline CDR1 and CDR2: SGHTA and FQGNSA. The CDR3 sequence is CASSLPYQETQYF. CDR3 sequence (DNA): TGTGCCAGCAGCTTACCGTACCAAGAGACCCAGTACTTC.

This clonotype was detected ten times or more. The chain joins TRBV3-1 to TRBJ1-1; the D gene is possibly TRBD1 (6 bases). The CDR3 sequence is 14 residues long. The germline V and J ends were trimmed by 1 base and 3 bases, with 9 bases remaining between them. Germline loops: CDR1 LGHDT, CDR2 YNNKEL (reference sequence). The CDR3 protein is CASSQGTGYTEAFF. The CDR3, as DNA: TGTGCCAGCAGCCAAGGTACAGGGTACACTGAAGCTTTCTTT.

In this sample, this clonotype turned up many times. The chain is built from TRBV3-1 and TRBJ2-1; the D is unclear. Germline V lookup: CDR1 LGHDT, CDR2 YNNKEL (reference sequence). The CDR3 is 13 amino acids. V lost 0 bases to trimming and J lost 5 bases, with 5 bases between them. In DNA, the CDR3 is TGTGCCAGCAGCCAAGACAGAAACAATGAGCAGTTCTTC. Amino acids: CASSQDRNNEQFF.

The chain is built from TRBV20-1 and TRBJ1-5; TRBD1 matches at 8 bases. With V trimmed by 3 bases and J by 0 bases, 4 bases remained unmatched. Germline V gives CDR1 DFQATT, CDR2 SNEGSKA (reference sequence). The CDR3 totals 15 residues. The CDR3 DNA is TGCAGTGCTAGTCGGACAGGGTATAGCAATCAGCCCCAGCATTTT. This codes for CSASRTGYSNQPQHF.

V usage is TRBV5-1 and J usage is TRBJ2-1; 9 bases align to TRBD1. After removal of 4 bases from V and 2 bases from J, the junction contained 4 bases not matched to a gene. Germline V gene sequence: CDR1 SGHRS, CDR2 YFSETQ. This CDR3 has 15 residues. The CDR3 DNA reads as TGCGCCAGCAGCCCCGGACAGGGGACCTACAATGAGCAGTTCTTC. Protein sequence: CASSPGQGTYNEQFF.

The table lists this clonotype with a few counts. The chain carries TRBV6-2 or TRBV6-3 and TRBJ1-6; D might be TRBD1 (6 bases). This CDR3 contains 16 residues. With 5 bases removed from V and 3 bases from J, the gap between germline ends came to 14 bases. CDR1 is MNHEY and CDR2 is SVGEGT in the germline V gene. CDR3 sequence reads: CASSDYRARYNSPLHF. The DNA of the CDR3 is TGTGCCAGCAGTGACTACAGGGCCCGCTATAATTCACCCCTCCACTTT.

This clonotype was detected only a few times. The genes are TRBV5-1 and TRBJ1-1, with no clear D. CDR1 SGHRS and CDR2 YFSETQ come from the germline V gene. This CDR3 region has 14 residues. V lost 4 bases to trimming and J lost 0 bases, with 10 bases between them. The CDR3 DNA follows: TGCGCCAGCAGCCGCGAGCAGATGAACACTGAAGCTTTCTTT. It codes for CASSREQMNTEAFF.

The rearrangement links TRBV6-1 to TRBJ2-7; D remains ambiguous. Per germline, CDR1 MNHNS and CDR2 SASEGT. The V end was cut by 9 bases, the J end by 0 bases, with 12 bases between. CDR3 length equals 13 residues. In nucleotides, the CDR3 is TGTGCCAGTCGTGGTCCGGGCTCCTACGAGCAGTACTTC. Translated, it gives CASRGPGSYEQYF.